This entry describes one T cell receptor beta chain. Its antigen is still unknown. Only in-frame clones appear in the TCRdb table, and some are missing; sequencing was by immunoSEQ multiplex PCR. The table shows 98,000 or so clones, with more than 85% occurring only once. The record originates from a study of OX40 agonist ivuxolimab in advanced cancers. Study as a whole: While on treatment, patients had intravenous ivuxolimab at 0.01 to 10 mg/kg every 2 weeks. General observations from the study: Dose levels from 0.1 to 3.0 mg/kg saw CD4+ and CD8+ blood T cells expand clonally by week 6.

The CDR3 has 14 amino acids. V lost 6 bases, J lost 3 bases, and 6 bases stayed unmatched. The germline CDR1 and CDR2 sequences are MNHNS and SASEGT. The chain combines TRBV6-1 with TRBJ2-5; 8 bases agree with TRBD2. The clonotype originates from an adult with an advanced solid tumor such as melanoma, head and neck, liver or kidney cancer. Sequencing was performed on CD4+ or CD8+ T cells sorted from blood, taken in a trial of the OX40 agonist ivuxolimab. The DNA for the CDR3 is TGTGCCAGCAGACCGAGACTAGCGAAAGAGACCCAGTACTTC. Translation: CASRPRLAKETQYF.